This paragraph reports one T cell receptor (beta chain). The repertoire was sequenced with immunoSEQ multiplex PCR; TCRdb's copy has only in-frame clones and lacks some. The sample lists over 140,000 clones; more than 60% were seen once. This CDR3 has 14 residues. After removal of 2 bases from V and 1 base from J, the junction contained 1 base not matched to a gene. From germline, CDR1 is SGDLS and CDR2 YYNGEE. The data belong to a study of blood T cell repertoires in COVID-19. In the study overall: Sites across the United States, Italy and Spain contributed samples from acute and convalescent COVID-19. Sample material is recorded as cDNA or gDNA derived from T cells, B-cell-depleted T cells, or PBMCs.

The chain has TRBV9 and TRBJ2-5; 8 bases match TRBD1. Sequenced: peripheral blood. The clonotype originates from a woman aged 45-65 years with active or convalescent COVID-19. The DNA of the CDR3 is TGTGCCAGCAGCGTCGGGACAGGCCAAGAGACCCAGTACTTC. Protein: CASSVGTGQETQYF.